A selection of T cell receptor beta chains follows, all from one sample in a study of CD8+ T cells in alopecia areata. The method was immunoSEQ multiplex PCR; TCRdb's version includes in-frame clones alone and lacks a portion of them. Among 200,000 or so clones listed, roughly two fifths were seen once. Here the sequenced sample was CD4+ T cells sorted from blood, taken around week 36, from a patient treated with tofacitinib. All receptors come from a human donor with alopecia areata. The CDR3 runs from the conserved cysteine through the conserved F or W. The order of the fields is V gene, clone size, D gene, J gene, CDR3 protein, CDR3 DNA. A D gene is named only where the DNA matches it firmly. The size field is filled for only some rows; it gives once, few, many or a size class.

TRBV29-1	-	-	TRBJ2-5	CSVEAGAETQYF	TGCAGCGTTGAAGCTGGGGCAGAGACCCAGTACTTC
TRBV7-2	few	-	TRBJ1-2	CASSPTATYGYTF	TGTGCCAGCAGCCCGACAGCGACTTATGGCTACACCTTC
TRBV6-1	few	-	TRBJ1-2	CASSPNREAGYTF	TGTGCCAGCAGTCCAAACAGGGAGGCTGGCTACACCTTC
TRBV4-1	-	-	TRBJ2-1	CASRHLGGDHNEQFF	TGCGCCAGCAGACACCTGGGGGGAGATCACAATGAGCAGTTCTTC
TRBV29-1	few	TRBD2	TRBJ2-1	CSVVRTSGRPSSYNEQFF	TGCAGCGTTGTACGGACTAGCGGGAGGCCCAGCTCCTACAATGAGCAGTTCTTC
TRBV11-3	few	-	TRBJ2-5	CASSSGPRGTQYF	TGTGCCAGCAGCTCCGGCCCGAGGGGGACCCAGTACTTC
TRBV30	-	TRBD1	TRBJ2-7	CAWSAGQVGDYEQYF	TGTGCCTGGAGTGCGGGACAGGTTGGGGACTACGAGCAGTACTTC
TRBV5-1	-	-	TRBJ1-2	CASSSGGTVAYGYTF	TGCGCCAGCAGCTCGGGTGGGACCGTCGCTTATGGCTACACCTTC
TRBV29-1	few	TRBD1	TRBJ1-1	CSVEGLDREEPEAFF	TGCAGCGTTGAAGGTCTAGACAGGGAAGAACCTGAAGCTTTCTTT
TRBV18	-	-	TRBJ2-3	CASSPRAGTDTQYF	TGTGCCAGCTCCCCGCGGGCTGGCACAGATACGCAGTATTTT
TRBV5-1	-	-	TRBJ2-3	CASSLNSVTQYF	TGCGCCAGCAGCCTGAATTCAGTAACGCAGTATTTT
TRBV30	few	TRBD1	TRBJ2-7	CALQGAYEQYF	TGTGCCTTACAGGGGGCCTACGAGCAGTACTTC
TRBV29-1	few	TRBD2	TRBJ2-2	CSVDSAGGPNTGELFF	TGCAGCGTTGATTCCGCGGGAGGACCGAACACCGGGGAGCTGTTTTTT
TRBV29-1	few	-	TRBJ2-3	CSVQSTDTQYF	TGCAGCGTCCAGAGCACAGATACGCAGTATTTT
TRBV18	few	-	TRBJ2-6	CASSPQGTGANVLTF	TGTGCCAGCTCACCACAGGGGACCGGGGCCAACGTCCTGACTTTC
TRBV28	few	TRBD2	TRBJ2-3	CASSSINQKAGGSTDTQYF	TGTGCCAGCAGTTCGATCAACCAGAAAGCGGGAGGAAGCACAGATACGCAGTATTTT
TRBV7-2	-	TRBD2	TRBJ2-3	CASSLAVRLAGLDTQYF	TGTGCCAGCAGCTTAGCAGTTCGGCTAGCGGGCCTAGATACGCAGTATTTT
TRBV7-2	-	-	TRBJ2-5	CASSLVASKETQYF	TGTGCCAGCAGCTTAGTGGCTAGCAAGGAGACCCAGTACTTC
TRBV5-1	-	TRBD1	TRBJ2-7	CASSLYGTGHDEQYF	TGCGCCAGCAGCTTGTACGGGACAGGGCACGACGAGCAGTACTTC
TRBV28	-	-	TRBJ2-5	CASSLNRAGTQYF	TGTGCCAGCAGTTTGAATAGGGCAGGGACCCAGTACTTC
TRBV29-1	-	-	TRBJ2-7	CSVGGDPLEYF	TGCAGCGTTGGGGGGGACCCCTTGGAGTACTTC
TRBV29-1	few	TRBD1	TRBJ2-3	CSVEDRQGATDTQYF	TGCAGCGTTGAAGATCGACAGGGGGCGACAGATACGCAGTATTTT
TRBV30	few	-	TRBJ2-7	CAWSVHPDRFYEQYF	TGTGCCTGGAGTGTACATCCGGACAGATTCTACGAGCAGTACTTC
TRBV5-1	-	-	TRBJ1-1	CASSLDGHRTGTEAFF	TGCGCCAGCAGCTTAGACGGACACAGGACGGGAACTGAAGCTTTCTTT
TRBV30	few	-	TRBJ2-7	CAWSGNRDYEQYF	TGTGCCTGGAGTGGAAACAGGGACTACGAGCAGTACTTC
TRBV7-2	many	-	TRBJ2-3	CASSLRLGLADTQYF	TGTGCCAGCAGCTTACGTCTCGGTTTGGCAGATACGCAGTATTTT
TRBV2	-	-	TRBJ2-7	CASTTAYEQYF	TGTGCCAGCACGACGGCCTACGAGCAGTACTTC
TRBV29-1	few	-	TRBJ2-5	CSAVSQGKETQYF	TGCAGCGCAGTTTCTCAGGGGAAGGAGACCCAGTACTTC
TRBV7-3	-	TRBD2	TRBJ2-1	CASSLSPGGVGFF	TGTGCCAGCAGCTTATCCCCGGGAGGGGTGGGGTTCTTC
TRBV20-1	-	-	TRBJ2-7	CSASLNYEQYF	TGCAGTGCTAGCCTAAACTACGAGCAGTACTTC
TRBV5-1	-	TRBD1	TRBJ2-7	CASSSDRVRYEQYF	TGCGCCAGCAGCTCAGACAGGGTTAGGTACGAGCAGTACTTC
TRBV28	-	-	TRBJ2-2	CAGRTENTGELFF	TGTGCCGGCCGGACAGAGAACACCGGGGAGCTGTTTTTT
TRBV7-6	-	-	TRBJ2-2	CASSLIPVAGELFF	TGTGCCAGCAGCTTAATCCCCGTGGCCGGGGAGCTGTTTTTT
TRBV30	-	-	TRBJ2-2	CAWTEGYTGELFF	TGTGCCTGGACAGAGGGGTACACCGGGGAGCTGTTTTTT
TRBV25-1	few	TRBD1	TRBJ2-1	CASSALTGYSSYNEQFF	TGTGCCAGCAGTGCCCTGACAGGGTACAGCTCCTACAATGAGCAGTTCTTC
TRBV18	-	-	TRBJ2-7	CASSRTSDAYEQYF	TGTGCCAGCTCCCGGACGTCGGACGCCTACGAGCAGTACTTC
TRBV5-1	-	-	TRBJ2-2	CASSLVQYTGELFF	TGCGCCAGCAGCTTAGTCCAGTACACCGGGGAGCTGTTTTTT